This TCR beta chain was captured in a study of CXCR3-negative and CXCR3-positive naive CD8 T cells. Libraries of TRB cDNA were made by 5' RACE and carried UMIs. For each CDR3 protein, TCRdb gives one entry from its re-call of the 5' RACE reads, without DNA. The sample has 84,000 or so distinct CDR3 sequences. Points from the study as a whole: More hydrophobic TRB CDR3s occurred in CXCR3-positive than in CXCR3-negative naive cells. Memory, not naive, CXCR3-negative and CXCR3-positive cells differed in TRBV-TRBJ usage.

Germline CDR1 is MNHEY and CDR2 is SVGEGT. The CDR3 runs 15 residues. Regarding this clonotype: What it recognizes is unknown.

The receptor comes from a human donor in good health. Some clones in this sample may be carry-over from other donors' samples. The chain employs TRBV6-2 or TRBV6-3 and TRBJ2-1. The sequenced sample consisted of naive CXCR3+ CD8+ T cells from blood. Documented subset: CD45RO-CCR7+CD27+CD95- naive CD8+ T cells expressing CXCR3 (TNR3+). CDR3 sequence reads: CASSYQTEVPNEQFF.